What follows are 27 T cell receptor beta chains derived from one specimen sequenced in a study of cytomegalovirus exposure and HLA in healthy donors. PCR primers comprised 60 Vbeta and 13 Jbeta primers. Measured with immunoSEQ multiplex PCR; TCRdb has only the in-frame clones, and not every one. The sample has fewer than 65,000 clones, more than 75% seen once. The specimen was PBMCs. These receptors all come from a man aged 18-30 years in good health and CMV-seronegative.

The chain employs TRBV15 and TRBJ2-7; TRBD2 is a possible D gene (6 bases). This CDR3 has 14 residues. CDR1 is LNHNV, CDR2 YYDKDF, per germline (reference sequence). The ends were cut back, 5 bases at V and 0 bases at J, with 11 bases in the middle. Written as DNA, the CDR3 is TGTGCCACCAGCGAAGGGAGGACCTCCTACGAGCAGTACTTC. Translation gives CATSEGRTSYEQYF.

The chain uses TRBV7-9 and TRBJ2-5, with 8 bases matching TRBD2. Germline assignment: CDR1 SEHNR and CDR2 FQNEAQ (reference sequence). The CDR3 runs to 15 residues. The V gene end was trimmed by 4 bases and the J gene end by 2 bases; junction bases not matched to a gene: 6. CDR3 amino acids: CASSYPRGGQETQYF. The DNA of the CDR3 is TGTGCCAGCAGCTACCCCCGGGGGGGGCAAGAGACCCAGTACTTC.

The V and J genes are TRBV11-2 and TRBJ1-2; 7 bases fit TRBD1. V gave up 4 bases and J gave up 5 bases; unmatched junction bases: 10. CDR1 is SGHAT and CDR2 is FQNNGV in the germline V gene. The length of the CDR3 is 15 residues. CDR3 DNA sequence: TGTGCCAGCAGCTCGGGACAGATCAAATGGTATGGCTACACCTTC. This gives the protein CASSSGQIKWYGYTF.

The chain recombines TRBV7-3 with TRBJ2-1; 9 positions agree with TRBD1. The V and J ends lost 5 bases and 9 bases, in that order; junction bases with no gene match: 8. Germline lookup yields CDR1 SGHTA and CDR2 FQGTGA. The CDR3 spans 14 residues. CDR3: CASSRDRESSEQFF. DNA of the CDR3: TGTGCCAGCAGCCGGGACAGGGAGTCTAGTGAGCAGTTCTTC. Filled out from reference TRBV7-3 and TRBJ2-1, the complete variable domain reads GAGVSQTPSNKVTEKGKYVELRCDPISGHTALYWYRQSLGQGPEFLIYFQGTGAADDSGLPNDRFFAVRPEGSVSTLKIQRTERGDSAVYLCASSRDRESSEQFFGPGTRLTVL.

The chain couples TRBV28 to TRBJ1-2; D is perhaps TRBD1 (5 bases). This CDR3 is 13 amino acids long. The germline V and J ends were trimmed by 5 bases and 2 bases, with 9 bases remaining between them. The germline V gene encodes CDR1 MDHEN and CDR2 SYDVKM. The CDR3 sequence: CASSPGFNYGYTF. The CDR3, as DNA: TGTGCCAGCAGTCCAGGGTTCAACTATGGCTACACCTTC.

The rearrangement links TRBV6-5 to TRBJ1-4; TRBD1 matches at 7 bases. In germline, CDR1 is MNHEY, CDR2 SVGAGI. V lost 5 bases, J lost 7 bases, and 4 bases stayed unmatched. This CDR3 spans 13 amino acids. The CDR3 loop reads CASSRAGGEKLFF. DNA for the CDR3: TGTGCCAGCAGTAGGGCAGGGGGTGAAAAACTGTTTTTT.

The chain couples TRBV6-5 to TRBJ2-3, with 8 bases aligning to TRBD2. This CDR3 comprises 14 residues. V lost 8 bases to trimming and J lost 1 base; unmatched junction nucleotides: 5. The germline CDR1 and CDR2 sequences are MNHEY and SVGAGI. This CDR3 reads CASHSGGGTDTQYF. CDR3 DNA sequence: TGTGCCAGCCACTCGGGGGGGGGCACAGATACGCAGTATTTT.

This rearrangement joins TRBV30 to TRBJ2-5; D may be TRBD2 (5 bases). This CDR3 is 13 amino acids long. The V gene's germline CDR1 is GTSNPN and CDR2 SVGIG (reference sequence). V was pared by 0 bases and J by 0 bases, with 5 bases between. CDR3 sequence: CAWSVGNQETQYF. Here the CDR3 DNA reads TGTGCCTGGAGTGTCGGGAACCAAGAGACCCAGTACTTC.

J is TRBJ1-6 and V is TRBV6-4, with D unresolved. The V and J ends lost 0 bases and 10 bases respectively, with 13 bases between them. Germline CDR1 and CDR2: MRHNA and SNTAGT. This CDR3 is 15 amino acids long. The CDR3 nucleotides read TGTGCCAGCAGTGACTCAGCGTACACGGGGTCACCCCTCCACTTT. This sequence encodes CASSDSAYTGSPLHF.

V is TRBV5-1 and J is TRBJ1-1, with D possibly being TRBD1 (6 bases). CDR1 is SGHRS, CDR2 YFSETQ, per germline. V was trimmed by 4 bases and J by 0 bases, leaving 10 bases between them. The CDR3 totals 14 residues. The DNA for the CDR3 is TGCGCCAGCAGCCGCGGACAGATGAACACTGAAGCTTTCTTT. It is translated as CASSRGQMNTEAFF.

This chain joins TRBV19 and TRBJ2-7; possible D gene TRBD2, 6 bases. Between the trimmed V and J ends, which lost 5 bases and 2 bases, there was a span of 10 bases. The CDR3 totals 13 residues. Per germline, CDR1 LNHDA and CDR2 SQIVND (reference sequence). Here the CDR3 DNA reads TGTGCCAGTAGTCCGGGACTGACCTACGAGCAGTACTTC. It codes for CASSPGLTYEQYF.

This clone appeared once. The chain is built from TRBV7-8 and TRBJ1-5, with D tentatively TRBD1 (6 bases). In germline, CDR1 is SGHVS, CDR2 FQNEAQ. The CDR3 has 15 residues. V was cut by 3 bases and J by 1 base, with 10 bases left in between. CDR3 coding DNA: TGTGCCAGCAGCTTGGCAGGGGAAAGCAATCAGCCCCAGCATTTT. It codes for CASSLAGESNQPQHF. Looking up the rest from reference TRBV7-8 and TRBJ1-5 gives the full variable domain: GAGVSQSPRYKVAKRGQDVALRCDPISGHVSLFWYQQALGQGPEFLTYFQNEAQLDKSGLPSDRFFAERPEGSVSTLKIQRTQQEDSAVYLCASSLAGESNQPQHFGDGTRLSIL.

The genes are TRBV7-9 and TRBJ2-7; TRBD2 might be the D (6 bases). The CDR3 extends over 14 amino acids. The V end was cut by 5 bases, the J end by 5 bases, with 16 bases between. Germline loops: CDR1 SEHNR, CDR2 FQNEAQ (reference sequence). CDR3 bases: TGTGCCAGCAGCCCCTCCGCGGGGTTCCACGAGCAGTACTTC. It yields the protein CASSPSAGFHEQYF.

V gene TRBV7-9 combines with J gene TRBJ1-2; D might be TRBD1 (5 bases). Trimming removed 4 bases at V and 4 bases at J, with 13 bases between. The CDR3 is 14 residues long. In germline, CDR1 is SEHNR, CDR2 FQNEAQ (reference sequence). CDR3 amino acids: CASSSPGRSYGYTF. The CDR3 DNA follows: TGTGCCAGCAGCTCCCCAGGGAGGAGCTATGGCTACACCTTC.

The chain uses TRBV2 and TRBJ2-1; D is possibly TRBD2 (5 bases). Trimming removed 8 bases from V and 6 bases from J, with 8 bases in between. CDR1 SNHLY and CDR2 FYNNEI come from the germline V gene. CDR3 length: 11 residues. The CDR3 nucleotides are TGTGCCAGCCGGGGTGGCAATGAGCAGTTCTTC. It yields the protein CASRGGNEQFF.

The rearrangement joins TRBV7-9 to TRBJ1-1; D ambiguous. The germline V and J ends were trimmed by 4 bases and 4 bases, with 10 bases remaining between them. Germline CDR1 SEHNR, CDR2 FQNEAQ (reference sequence). The CDR3 has 13 residues. DNA for the CDR3: TGTGCCAGCAGCTCCCTAGGGAGCACTGAAGCTTTCTTT. The encoded protein is CASSSLGSTEAFF.

The rearrangement joins TRBV19 to TRBJ1-5; D remains ambiguous. Germline V gene lookup returns CDR1 LNHDA and CDR2 SQIVND (reference sequence). Trimming removed 3 bases at V and 0 bases at J, with 9 bases between. This CDR3 contains 15 residues. The CDR3 sequence: CASSIGGYSNQPQHF. DNA of the CDR3: TGTGCCAGTAGTATTGGCGGATATAGCAATCAGCCCCAGCATTTT.

The chain joins TRBV14 to TRBJ1-4; no clear D gene. The ends were cut back, 0 bases at V and 14 bases at J, with 13 bases in the middle. Germline V gives CDR1 SGHDN, CDR2 FVKESK. There are 13 residues in the CDR3. Written as DNA, the CDR3 is TGTGCCAGCAGCCAAGATAGGGCGGGGTCGCTGTTTTTT. The encoded protein is CASSQDRAGSLFF.

The J gene is TRBJ2-1, the V gene TRBV2; perhaps TRBD2 as D (5 bases). This CDR3 spans 16 amino acids. V lost 4 bases and J lost 4, with 17 bases in between. CDR1 SNHLY and CDR2 FYNNEI come from the germline V gene. This chain's CDR3 is CASSVTSAPFYNEQFF. The DNA of the CDR3 is TGTGCCAGCAGTGTAACTAGTGCCCCCTTTTACAATGAGCAGTTCTTC.

The V and J genes are TRBV7-6 and TRBJ1-1, with 7 bases aligning to TRBD1. The germline V gene has CDR1 SGHVS and CDR2 FNYEAQ. The junction had 3 bases not matched to a gene; V was cut back by 4 bases and J by 4 bases. This CDR3 is built from 13 residues. As DNA, the CDR3 is TGTGCCAGCAGCTCGACAGGGAGCACTGAAGCTTTCTTT. This encodes CASSSTGSTEAFF.

The rearrangement joins TRBV5-1 to TRBJ1-6; 8 positions match TRBD1. The CDR3 length is 16 residues. CDR1 is SGHRS and CDR2 is YFSETQ in the germline V gene. V lost 4 bases to trimming and J lost 5 bases; unmatched junction nucleotides: 8. The CDR3 DNA is TGCGCCAGCAGCCCTCAGACAGGGGACCATAATTCACCCCTCCACTTT. Amino acids: CASSPQTGDHNSPLHF.

J is TRBJ1-2 and V is TRBV6-6, with D possibly being TRBD1 (6 bases). In germline, CDR1 is MNHNY, CDR2 SVGAGI (reference sequence). The CDR3 is 13 amino acids. The V gene lost 7 bases and the J gene lost 9 bases, with 18 bases spanning the gap. CDR3 DNA sequence: TGTGCCAGCAAGACGGACAGTCGGGGTCGCTACACCTTC. As protein: CASKTDSRGRYTF.

This clone occurred once. This chain joins TRBV7-9 and TRBJ2-2; TRBD2 aligns across 7 bases. J gave up 0 bases and V 5 bases, and 6 bases lay outside the gene matches. Germline V gives CDR1 SEHNR, CDR2 FQNEAQ (reference sequence). The length of the CDR3 is 16 residues. The DNA of the CDR3 is TGTGCCAGCAGCCCCGGTGGGGGGGCGAACACCGGGGAGCTGTTTTTT. This translates into CASSPGGGANTGELFF.

The chain joins TRBV29-1 to TRBJ2-2; 7 nucleotides match TRBD1. Trimming cost V 0 bases and J 1 base; bases outside gene matches: 2. Germline V gene data show CDR1 as SQVTM and CDR2 as ANQGSEA. CDR3 length equals 15 residues. The CDR3 region has the DNA TGCAGCGTTGAAGACCGGGACAGGAACACCGGGGAGCTGTTTTTT. This gives the protein CSVEDRDRNTGELFF.

The chain carries TRBV7-9 and TRBJ1-6; D unresolved. Germline CDR1 is SEHNR and CDR2 is FQNEAQ (reference sequence). Trimming stripped 5 bases from V and 7 bases from J, with 15 bases between. The CDR3 runs 15 residues. CDR3 coding DNA: TGTGCCAGCAGCGGGGAAGGCGGCGGGAATTCACCCCTCCACTTT. It specifies CASSGEGGGNSPLHF.

This sequence joins TRBV5-6 and TRBJ2-3; 7 nucleotides align to TRBD1. Germline V CDR1 and CDR2: SGHDT, YYEEEE. The CDR3 runs to 13 residues. J gave up 4 bases and V 2 bases, and 1 base lay outside the gene matches. The CDR3 nucleotides are TGTGCCAGCAGCTTAGGGGGCCCAGATACGCAGTATTTT. It specifies CASSLGGPDTQYF.

The genes are TRBV7-2 and TRBJ1-5, with 10 bases lining up with TRBD1. CDR3 length: 19 amino acids. The germline V gene encodes CDR1 SGHTA and CDR2 FQGNSA. Trimming at V came to 3 bases and at J to 2 bases, leaving 13 bases not matched to a gene. The CDR3 reads CASSLGQGLDLYGNQPQHF. In DNA, the CDR3 is TGTGCCAGCAGCTTGGGACAGGGGCTTGATCTTTATGGCAATCAGCCCCAGCATTTT.